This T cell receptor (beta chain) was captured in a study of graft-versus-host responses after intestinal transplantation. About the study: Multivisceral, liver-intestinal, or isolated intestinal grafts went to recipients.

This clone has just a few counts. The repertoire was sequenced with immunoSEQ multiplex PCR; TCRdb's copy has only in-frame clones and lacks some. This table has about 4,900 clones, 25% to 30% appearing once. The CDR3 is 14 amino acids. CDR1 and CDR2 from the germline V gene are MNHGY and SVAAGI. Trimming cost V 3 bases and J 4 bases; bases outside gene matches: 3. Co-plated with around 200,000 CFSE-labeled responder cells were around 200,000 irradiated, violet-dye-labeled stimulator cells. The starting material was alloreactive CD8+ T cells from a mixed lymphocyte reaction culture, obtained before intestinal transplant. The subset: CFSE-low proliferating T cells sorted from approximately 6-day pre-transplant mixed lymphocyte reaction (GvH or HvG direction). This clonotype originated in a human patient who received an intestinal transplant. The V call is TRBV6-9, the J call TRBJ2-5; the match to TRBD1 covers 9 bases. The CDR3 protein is CASSYGTGSETQYF. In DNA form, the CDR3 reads TGTGCCAGCAGTTACGGGACAGGGTCAGAGACCCAGTACTTC.